The sequence of this T cell receptor beta chain was determined in a study of Graves' ophthalmopathy and Graves' hyperthyroidism (dated by TCRdb to 2016 to 2018). Study-level background: Peripheral blood samples were taken at the time of initial diagnosis, before any treatment was given. TCR beta repertoire signatures were used to distinguish Graves' ophthalmopathy from Graves' hyperthyroidism and to predict progression to ophthalmopathy. In total, under 150 blood samples were TCR-sequenced: some 43 ophthalmopathy, roughly 80 hyperthyroidism and around 17 hyperthyroidism-to-ophthalmopathy patients. To explore V-J signatures that distinguish ophthalmopathy from hyperthyroidism, a discovery set of 95 to 100 patients was enrolled, made up of 43 with ophthalmopathy and under 65 with stable hyperthyroidism. An independent validation cohort was composed of 18 to 20 hyperthyroidism patients and 17 patients who later progressed from hyperthyroidism to ophthalmopathy. T-cell repertoires of thyroid tissue and blood were compared in over 5 hyperthyroidism patients. Following sampling, methimazole starting at 30 mg daily was administered to hyperthyroidism patients, and high-dose intravenous methylprednisolone was administered to ophthalmopathy patients. The approximately 100 discovery patients were randomly divided into training and test sets at a 7:3 ratio.

Patients with ophthalmopathy had moderately to severely active disease, with a Clinical Activity Score of 3 or more, a NOSPECS grade of 4 or more, and a disease duration of less than 3 months. Patients with other autoimmune diseases, uncontrolled infections, pregnancy or lactation were excluded from the study. Diagnosis was based on clinical symptoms, serum thyroxine, TRAb, thyroid ultrasound and orbital computed tomography. Using Ficoll-Paque density gradient centrifugation, PBMCs were isolated from over 8.5 ml of fresh peripheral blood. Total RNA was extracted using Trizol reagent, and RNA quality was checked on an Agilent 2100 Bioanalyzer. Beyond this particular receptor, the publication reports: Most expanded thyroid clonotypes with frequency above 0.001 were also detected in blood, suggesting blood repertoires may reflect the thyroid immune response. Ophthalmopathy was separated from stable hyperthyroidism by the 13-signature model with roughly 88% sensitivity and just under 84% specificity in cross-validation and with 80%/75% in the test set. In validation, the model predicted ophthalmopathy progression with about 71% sensitivity and 72.22% specificity; 12 predicted patients were CT-confirmed with GO in a median of about 7.1 months. Sample size was not statistically predetermined, and group allocation was not concealed from the investigators.

This clonotype was found many times. No cognate antigen has been identified for it. One base away there is no much larger clone; base qualities are not given. TCR beta CDR3 regions were amplified from RNA transcripts for repertoire sequencing. HTBI primers and the Qiagen OneStep RT-PCR kit were used in a first-round RT-PCR, which was followed by a second-round multiplex PCR, size selection and purification. The libraries underwent paired-end sequencing with 100 bp reads on an Illumina HiSeq2000. Per the authors' processing: SOAPnuke was used for read processing, and reads with adapters, uncalled bases, a mean Phred below 15, or no exact constant-primer or identifier match were discarded. High-quality paired reads were merged with COPE v1.2.5. Each unique nucleotide sequence was treated as a clonotype, and MiTCR v1.1 was used to align the clonotypes to the IMGT TRB V, D and J references. The analysis was limited to V-J combinations with a frequency above 0.0001, which together covered approximately 99% of the repertoires. For each V-J combination, a TCR clonal expansion and chaos score was defined as F50 clonal expansion divided by the chaos observed in the TCRdist matrix. Welch's t-statistics and random forest were used to reduce the features to about a dozen V-J combinations, which were then used as input to a naive Bayes classifier. The similarity between thyroid and blood repertoires was quantified using the Morisita-Horn index. TCRdb trimmed public reads at Q25 via fastp, called clones via MiXCR and kept in-frame beta chains. Rows are combined by CDR3 protein, so each entry shows the most common genes and DNA. The V and J calls shown here were made by TCRdb, not taken from the authors' results. The sample records fewer than 600,000 distinct CDR3 sequences, about an eighth of which are singletons. Clones ranked in the top ten supply over 8% of the sample.

The receptor's source is a woman aged 25-40 years with Graves' ophthalmopathy. Donor details come from another sample of the same person, matched by shared clones. The specimen was blood.

The sequenced DNA is TGTGCCAGCAGTTTACAAAGGACAGGGTTGGGTGAAGCTTTCTTT. This translates into CASSLQRTGLGEAFF. The chain is made from TRBV12-3 or TRBV12-4 and TRBJ1-1; TRBD1 fits 8 bases in the junction. From its cysteine to its phenylalanine, the CDR3 spans 15 amino acids. Of the read, only the CDR3 DNA is kept; its 45 bases are in frame from base 1. V trim: 2 bases; J trim: 7 bases; unmatched bases: 9.